This T cell receptor (beta chain) was identified during a study of blood T cell repertoires in COVID-19. Study details: T cells, B-cell-depleted T cells, or PBMCs provided the cDNA or gDNA that served as material.

Methods used by the authors: From reference gene primer amplification, estimates of nucleated cell counts were derived. Some clones are missing from TCRdb's copy, which holds only in-frame ones; the method was immunoSEQ multiplex PCR. For V, J and clone size, that table is used; D and trimming come from the DNA. The data hold 180,000 or so clones, with around 85% observed a single time. This clonotype was obtained from a woman aged 60-75 years with acute or convalescent COVID-19. The sequenced sample consisted of peripheral blood.

This chain's CDR3 is CASLPVEAGGSYEQYV. CDR3 bases: TGTGCCAGCCTTCCCGTAGAAGCGGGAGGCTCCTACGAGCAGTACGTC. The chain links TRBV7-3 to TRBJ2-7; 9 bases agree with TRBD2. Germline V gene lookup returns CDR1 SGHTA and CDR2 FQGTGA. V trimming: 8 bases; J trimming: 0 bases; junction bases outside the gene matches: 11. CDR3 length equals 16 residues.